This is a list of T cell receptor beta chains from one sample in a study of STAT5B mutations in CD4+ large granular lymphocyte leukemia. Profiled with immunoSEQ multiplex PCR; TCRdb holds only in-frame clones, not every one. The table shows approximately 20,000 clones, with 70% to 85% occurring only once. The sequenced sample consisted of CD4+ T cells from blood buffy coats. These receptors all stem from a human donor in good health. Both conserved end residues are part of each CDR3. Each record gives: J gene, clone size, D gene, V gene, CDR3 protein, CDR3 DNA. D genes are given only for firm matches. Some rows mark clone size as missing; the rest say once, few, many or name a class of expanded clone.

J gene: TRBJ2-1; clone size: .; D gene: TRBD2; V gene: TRBV27; CDR3 protein: CASTVSGRADIYEQFF; CDR3 DNA: TGTGCCAGTACGGTCTCCGGGAGGGCCGATATCTATGAGCAGTTCTTC
J gene: TRBJ1-4; clone size: .; D gene: .; V gene: TRBV11-1; CDR3 protein: CASSLSSSENEKLFF; CDR3 DNA: TGTGCCAGCAGCTTGTCCTCAAGCGAAAATGAAAAACTGTTTTTT
J gene: TRBJ1-1; clone size: .; D gene: .; V gene: TRBV5-5; CDR3 protein: CASSITGSGVNTEAFF; CDR3 DNA: TGTGCCAGCAGCATCACAGGATCCGGGGTGAACACTGAAGCTTTCTTT
J gene: TRBJ1-2; clone size: .; D gene: TRBD1; V gene: TRBV7-2; CDR3 protein: CASSFGQGTGYTF; CDR3 DNA: TGTGCCAGCAGCTTTGGACAGGGAACTGGCTACACCTTC
J gene: TRBJ1-1; clone size: .; D gene: .; V gene: TRBV6-1; CDR3 protein: CASTRAGTEAFF; CDR3 DNA: TGTGCCAGCACCAGAGCTGGGACTGAAGCTTTCTTT
J gene: TRBJ1-3; clone size: .; D gene: .; V gene: TRBV5-3; CDR3 protein: CARSLGRGYAGNTIYF; CDR3 DNA: TGTGCCAGAAGCTTGGGTCGGGGGTATGCTGGAAACACCATATATTTT
J gene: TRBJ1-1; clone size: .; D gene: .; V gene: TRBV30; CDR3 protein: CAWSFSTDPRAFF; CDR3 DNA: TGTGCCTGGAGTTTCTCGACGGACCCTAGGGCTTTCTTT
J gene: TRBJ2-5; clone size: .; D gene: .; V gene: TRBV5-5; CDR3 protein: CASSLVQQEAQYF; CDR3 DNA: TGTGCCAGCAGCTTGGTTCAGCAAGAGGCCCAGTACTTC
J gene: TRBJ1-1; clone size: .; D gene: TRBD1; V gene: TRBV5-4; CDR3 protein: CASSLQQGGYVSAFF; CDR3 DNA: TGTGCCAGCAGCTTGCAACAGGGGGGTTATGTTTCGGCTTTCTTT
J gene: TRBJ1-1; clone size: .; D gene: .; V gene: TRBV19; CDR3 protein: CASRAAAGNTEAFF; CDR3 DNA: TGTGCCAGTAGGGCGGCAGCGGGGAACACTGAAGCTTTCTTT
J gene: TRBJ2-7; clone size: .; D gene: TRBD1; V gene: TRBV9; CDR3 protein: CASSVDPGTVEQYF; CDR3 DNA: TGTGCCAGCAGCGTAGACCCCGGGACAGTCGAGCAGTACTTC
J gene: TRBJ1-1; clone size: few; D gene: .; V gene: TRBV10-2; CDR3 protein: CASVEGVNTEAFF; CDR3 DNA: TGCGCCAGCGTAGAGGGAGTGAACACTGAAGCTTTCTTT
J gene: TRBJ1-1; clone size: few; D gene: .; V gene: TRBV30; CDR3 protein: CAWSVSQASNTEAFF; CDR3 DNA: TGTGCCTGGAGTGTATCCCAGGCCTCGAACACTGAAGCTTTCTTT
J gene: TRBJ2-1; clone size: once; D gene: .; V gene: TRBV5-4; CDR3 protein: CASSETRRTAYNEQFF; CDR3 DNA: TGTGCCAGCAGCGAGACGAGGCGGACAGCCTACAATGAGCAGTTCTTC
J gene: TRBJ2-7; clone size: medium-sized; D gene: .; V gene: TRBV21-1; CDR3 protein: CASSKGRLAGGRYEQYF; CDR3 DNA: TGTGCCAGCAGCAAAGGCCGGCTAGCGGGAGGCCGCTACGAGCAGTACTTC
J gene: TRBJ1-1; clone size: .; D gene: .; V gene: TRBV11-2; CDR3 protein: CASSLQVNTEAFF; CDR3 DNA: TGTGCCAGCAGCTTACAAGTGAACACTGAAGCTTTCTTT
J gene: TRBJ2-5; clone size: .; D gene: .; V gene: TRBV6-6; CDR3 protein: CASSGGSKIGTQYF; CDR3 DNA: TGTGCCAGCAGTGGAGGGAGTAAAATTGGGACCCAGTACTTC
J gene: TRBJ2-3; clone size: .; D gene: .; V gene: TRBV5-5; CDR3 protein: CASSLLHTTDTQYF; CDR3 DNA: TGTGCCAGCAGCTTGCTCCACACCACAGATACGCAGTATTTT
J gene: TRBJ1-1; clone size: .; D gene: .; V gene: TRBV29-1; CDR3 protein: CSVEGVSLGTEAFF; CDR3 DNA: TGCAGCGTTGAAGGTGTAAGTTTGGGCACTGAAGCTTTCTTT
J gene: TRBJ1-1; clone size: .; D gene: .; V gene: TRBV6-1; CDR3 protein: CASSSQGIVAEAFF; CDR3 DNA: TGTGCCAGCAGCTCACAGGGTATAGTAGCTGAAGCTTTCTTT
J gene: TRBJ1-1; clone size: once; D gene: TRBD1; V gene: TRBV5-5; CDR3 protein: CASSFWDRGTEAFF; CDR3 DNA: TGTGCCAGCAGCTTCTGGGACAGGGGGACTGAAGCTTTCTTT
J gene: TRBJ2-5; clone size: .; D gene: .; V gene: TRBV18; CDR3 protein: CASSIQETQYF; CDR3 DNA: TGTGCCAGCTCAATCCAAGAGACCCAGTACTTC
J gene: TRBJ1-4; clone size: .; D gene: .; V gene: TRBV18; CDR3 protein: CASSGGARDEKLFF; CDR3 DNA: TGTGCCAGCTCCGGGGGGGCAAGAGATGAAAAACTGTTTTTT
J gene: TRBJ1-5; clone size: .; D gene: .; V gene: TRBV15; CDR3 protein: CATSYGPGGNQPQHF; CDR3 DNA: TGTGCCACCAGCTATGGTCCGGGGGGCAATCAGCCCCAGCATTTT
J gene: TRBJ2-6; clone size: .; D gene: .; V gene: TRBV6-1; CDR3 protein: CASSEGSGANVLTF; CDR3 DNA: TGTGCCAGCAGTGAAGGATCTGGGGCCAACGTCCTGACTTTC
J gene: TRBJ2-2; clone size: .; D gene: TRBD2; V gene: TRBV10-3; CDR3 protein: CAIRGAGDTGELFF; CDR3 DNA: TGTGCCATCAGGGGAGCGGGAGACACCGGGGAGCTGTTTTTT
J gene: TRBJ2-7; clone size: .; D gene: .; V gene: TRBV30; CDR3 protein: CAWSVGGSSYEQYF; CDR3 DNA: TGTGCCTGGAGTGTCGGAGGGAGCTCCTACGAGCAGTACTTC
J gene: TRBJ2-3; clone size: .; D gene: .; V gene: TRBV18; CDR3 protein: CASSPLGPSTDTQYF; CDR3 DNA: TGTGCCAGCTCACCATTGGGGCCTAGCACAGATACGCAGTATTTT
J gene: TRBJ2-7; clone size: .; D gene: TRBD1; V gene: TRBV10-3; CDR3 protein: CAISGQGALEQYF; CDR3 DNA: TGTGCCATCAGCGGACAGGGGGCTCTCGAGCAGTACTTC
J gene: TRBJ2-7; clone size: .; D gene: .; V gene: TRBV18; CDR3 protein: CASSPAAVLYEQYF; CDR3 DNA: TGTGCCAGCTCACCGGCAGCGGTCCTCTACGAGCAGTACTTC
J gene: TRBJ2-7; clone size: .; D gene: TRBD2; V gene: TRBV7-2; CDR3 protein: CASSLALGAGGKGGEQYF; CDR3 DNA: TGTGCCAGCAGCTTAGCCCTGGGAGCGGGAGGGAAGGGGGGCGAGCAGTACTTC
J gene: TRBJ2-4; clone size: .; D gene: .; V gene: TRBV5-6; CDR3 protein: CASSPPGAKNIQYF; CDR3 DNA: TGTGCCAGCAGCCCCCCGGGGGCCAAAAACATTCAGTACTTC
J gene: TRBJ1-1; clone size: .; D gene: .; V gene: TRBV6-5; CDR3 protein: CASSWRGRDLEAFF; CDR3 DNA: TGTGCCAGCAGTTGGAGAGGACGGGACCTTGAAGCTTTCTTT
J gene: TRBJ2-7; clone size: .; D gene: .; V gene: TRBV7-2; CDR3 protein: CASSLGRDTPYEQYF; CDR3 DNA: TGTGCCAGCAGCTTAGGTCGGGACACACCTTACGAGCAGTACTTC
J gene: TRBJ2-2; clone size: .; D gene: .; V gene: TRBV30; CDR3 protein: CAWSWRGLLNTGELFF; CDR3 DNA: TGTGCCTGGAGCTGGAGGGGGCTTCTAAACACCGGGGAGCTGTTTTTT
J gene: TRBJ1-2; clone size: .; D gene: .; V gene: TRBV11-2; CDR3 protein: CASSHKRPENYGYTF; CDR3 DNA: TGTGCCAGCAGCCATAAGAGGCCAGAAAACTATGGCTACACCTTC
J gene: TRBJ1-4; clone size: few; D gene: .; V gene: TRBV14; CDR3 protein: CASSQDDEKLFF; CDR3 DNA: TGTGCCAGCAGCCAAGATGACGAAAAACTGTTTTTT
J gene: TRBJ2-1; clone size: .; D gene: TRBD2; V gene: TRBV4-1; CDR3 protein: CASSQEASGRANNEQFF; CDR3 DNA: TGCGCCAGCAGCCAAGAAGCTAGCGGGAGGGCAAACAATGAGCAGTTCTTC
J gene: TRBJ1-4; clone size: .; D gene: .; V gene: TRBV10-2; CDR3 protein: CASSEGYNEKLFF; CDR3 DNA: TGCGCCAGCAGTGAGGGATATAACGAAAAACTGTTTTTT
J gene: TRBJ2-7; clone size: .; D gene: .; V gene: TRBV5-6; CDR3 protein: CASSGAPGDEQYF; CDR3 DNA: TGTGCCAGCAGCGGGGCCCCCGGGGACGAGCAGTACTTC
J gene: TRBJ2-2; clone size: .; D gene: .; V gene: TRBV7-9; CDR3 protein: CASSLVGGAGELFF; CDR3 DNA: TGTGCCAGCAGCTTAGTAGGAGGAGCCGGGGAGCTGTTTTTT
J gene: TRBJ2-6; clone size: once; D gene: .; V gene: TRBV10-1; CDR3 protein: CASSDSGANVLTF; CDR3 DNA: TGCGCCAGCAGTGATTCTGGGGCCAACGTCCTGACTTTC
J gene: TRBJ1-2; clone size: .; D gene: .; V gene: TRBV5-6; CDR3 protein: CASSTSRQIFYGYTF; CDR3 DNA: TGTGCCAGCTCTACAAGCAGGCAAATTTTCTATGGCTACACCTTC